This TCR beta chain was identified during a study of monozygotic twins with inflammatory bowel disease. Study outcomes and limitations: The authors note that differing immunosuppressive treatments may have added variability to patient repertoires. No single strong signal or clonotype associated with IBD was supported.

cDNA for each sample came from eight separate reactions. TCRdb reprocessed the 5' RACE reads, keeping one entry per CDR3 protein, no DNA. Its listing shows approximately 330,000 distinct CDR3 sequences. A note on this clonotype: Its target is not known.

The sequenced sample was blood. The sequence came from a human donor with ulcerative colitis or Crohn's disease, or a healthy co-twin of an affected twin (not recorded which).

The CDR3 region is CASREGGSSYNEQFF. V gene TRBV27 combines with J gene TRBJ2-1; TCRdb selects TRBD1, and the lack of DNA leaves this call unchecked. CDR1 is MNHEY, CDR2 SMNVEV, per germline (reference sequence). The CDR3 is made up of 15 amino acids.